These 9 T cell receptor beta chains were all obtained from the same sample, sequenced in a study of T-cell reconstitution after alpha-beta-depleted transplantation in children. This sample's TCRbeta library carried unique molecular identifier barcodes. TCRdb analysed the PCR reads with MiXCR anew, one entry per CDR3 protein. Here the sample spans approximately 400,000 distinct CDR3 sequences, approximately 10% being singletons. The specimen was PBMCs from the stem cell graft donor, collected from the stem cell graft. Source of these receptors: a human donor who donated a stem cell graft to a child with acute myeloid leukemia.

V usage is TRBV2 and J usage is TRBJ1-1; D gene unclear. This CDR3 spans 12 amino acids. The germline V gene encodes CDR1 SNHLY and CDR2 FYNNEI. Trimming pared 6 bases from V and 12 bases from J, leaving 17 bases between. CDR3 DNA: TGTGCCAGCAGGAAGTGGAACCTCCATCCTTTCTTT. This codes for CASRKWNLHPFF. The variable domain in full, completed from reference TRBV2 and TRBJ1-1, reads EPEVTQTPSHQVTQMGQEVILRCVPISNHLYFYWYRQILGQKVEFLVSFYNNEISEKSEIFDDQFSVERPDGSNFTLKIRSTKLEDSAMYFCASRKWNLHPFFGQGTRLTVV.

This clonotype has at least ten counts. The rearrangement joins TRBV7-9 to TRBJ1-1, with a possible D match to TRBD1 (5 bases). Trimming removed 4 bases from V and 0 bases from J, with 12 bases in between. Germline assignment: CDR1 SEHNR and CDR2 FQNEAQ (reference sequence). The CDR3 has 15 amino acids. The DNA for the CDR3 is TGTGCCAGCAGCTCTACAGGACTTCTGAACACTGAAGCTTTCTTT. Translating it yields CASSSTGLLNTEAFF. Filled out from reference TRBV7-9 and TRBJ1-1, the complete variable domain reads DTGVSQNPRHKITKRGQNVTFRCDPISEHNRLYWYRQTLGQGPEFLTYFQNEAQLEKSRLLSDRFSAERPKGSFSTLEIQRTEQGDSAMYLCASSSTGLLNTEAFFGQGTRLTVV.

This clonotype was counted a few times. The rearrangement uses TRBV12-3 or TRBV12-4 and TRBJ2-7; 7 bases agree with TRBD2. The CDR3 length is 13 residues. The trim removed 5 bases at V and 4 bases at J, leaving 5 bases unmatched. The CDR3 coding sequence is TGTGCCAGCAGTAGGGCGGGGGATTACGAGCAGTACTTC. It translates to CASSRAGDYEQYF.

The V call is TRBV12-3 or TRBV12-4, the J call TRBJ1-2; possible D gene TRBD1, 6 bases. Trimming cost V 4 bases and J 3 bases, with 12 bases left between them. This CDR3 comprises 14 residues. In DNA form, the CDR3 reads TGTGCCAGCAGTTCTAACCAGGGGCACTATGGCTACACCTTC. It encodes CASSSNQGHYGYTF.

This clonotype came up a few times. The chain combines TRBV20-1 with TRBJ2-2; 9 bases line up with TRBD2. The length of the CDR3 is 14 residues. Looked up from germline, CDR1 is DFQATT and CDR2 is SNEGSKA (reference sequence). V was clipped by 2 bases and J by 4 bases; unmatched bases: 2. The CDR3 coding sequence is TGCAGTGCTAGAATAGCGGGAGCCACCGGGGAGCTGTTTTTT. This encodes CSARIAGATGELFF.

The chain joins TRBV20-1 to TRBJ1-5; D remains ambiguous. The V end lost 4 bases, the J end lost 2 bases, and 9 bases lay between the germline ends. CDR1 is DFQATT and CDR2 is SNEGSKA in the germline V gene (reference sequence). The CDR3 has 13 residues. CDR3 residues: CSAKGGGNQPQHF. In nucleotides, the CDR3 is TGCAGTGCTAAGGGAGGCGGCAATCAGCCCCAGCATTTT.

At least ten counts were recorded for this clonotype. CDR3 in amino acids: CASSLYFTETQYF. CDR3 DNA: TGTGCCAGCAGCCTTTACTTTACAGAGACCCAGTACTTC. The chain joins TRBV7-2 to TRBJ2-5; D ambiguous. The CDR3 runs 13 residues. Germline V lookup: CDR1 SGHTA, CDR2 FQGNSA. V lost 5 bases to trimming and J lost 4 bases, with 11 bases between them.

About this clonotype: A much larger clone lies a single base off, so this may be a read error. The rearrangement links TRBV7-8 to TRBJ2-1, with 7 bases matching TRBD1. CDR1 and CDR2 (germline): SGHVS, FQNEAQ. This CDR3 has 15 residues. The V segment lost 5 bases and the J segment 4 bases; nucleotides outside the gene matches: 8. The chain's CDR3 is CASSASVTGYNEQFF. Here the CDR3 DNA reads TGTGCCAGCAGCGCCTCCGTGACAGGGTACAATGAGCAGTTCTTC.

V and J are TRBV5-1 and TRBJ2-1; D ambiguous. Germline V gives CDR1 SGHRS, CDR2 YFSETQ. CDR3 size: 14 residues. Trimming removed 3 bases from V and 0 bases from J, with 7 bases in between. CDR3 sequence (DNA): TGCGCCAGCAGCTCCGGTCCCTCCTACAATGAGCAGTTCTTC. It codes for CASSSGPSYNEQFF.